This T cell receptor beta chain is from a study of T cell clonality in common variable immunodeficiency. Overall study findings and caveats: Shared TCRbeta clones were fewer between CVID subjects than controls. In common variable immunodeficiency, TCR beta chains reportedly carried fewer deletions and N-nucleotide insertions.

Both groups were predominantly of Caucasian heritage. The CDR3 runs 15 residues. Germline CDR1 and CDR2: KGHSH and LQKENI. This clone was seen a few times. No antigen is known for it. The read is 3 residues too short to cover the CDR3 end, so that end is filled in from the germline J gene. Measured with immunoSEQ multiplex PCR; TCRdb has only the in-frame clones, and not every one. The sample yields approximately 56,000 clones, without any singletons. The sample taken for sequencing was peripheral blood mononuclear cells. The TCR originated in a person aged 18 to 75 in good health. The rearrangement links TRBV18 to TRBJ2-2; 9 bases are a match to TRBD1. CDR3 sequence reads: CASSPPGQGPEKLFF. The sequenced CDR3 bases are TGTGCCAGCTCACCCCCGGGACAGGGTCCCGAAAAG. The full variable domain, in which reference TRBV18 and TRBJ2-2 provide the parts outside the CDR3, is NAGVMQNPRHLVRRRGQEARLRCSPMKGHSHVYWYRQLPEEGLKFMVYLQKENIIDESGMPKERFSAEFPKEGPSILRIQQVVRGDSAAYFCASSPPGQGPEKLFFGEGSRLTVL.